Below are 20 T cell receptor beta chains sequenced from a single sample in a study of response to subunit inactivated influenza vaccine. One entry per CDR3 protein results from TCRdb running MiXCR on the RT-PCR reads. The table records 500,000 to 600,000 distinct CDR3 sequences, 13% of them present only once. The starting material was PBMCs from blood, obtained roughly 47 days after vaccination. These receptors were obtained from a man aged 50 or older who received an inactivated influenza vaccine.

In its sample, this clonotype was seen a few times. The CDR3 bases are TGCGCCAGCAGCCAAATACTGCCGGGACCCTATGGCTACACCTTC. It codes for CASSQILPGPYGYTF. This chain links TRBV4-1 with TRBJ1-2; TRBD1 might be the D (5 bases). This CDR3 is 15 amino acids long. V was cut by 2 bases and J by 4 bases, with 14 bases left in between. Germline assignment: CDR1 MGHRA and CDR2 YSYEKL.

This rearrangement joins TRBV11-3 to TRBJ1-1, with 7 positions matching TRBD1. CDR3 length: 13 residues. Germline loops: CDR1 SGHNT, CDR2 YENEEA. V lost 5 bases to trimming and J lost 4 bases; unmatched junction nucleotides: 4. The chain's CDR3 is CASSNRGATEAFF. The DNA for the CDR3 is TGTGCCAGCAGCAACAGGGGAGCCACTGAAGCTTTCTTT.

This clonotype showed up many times. The rearrangement joins TRBV5-1 to TRBJ2-1, with a possible D match to TRBD2 (6 bases). From germline, CDR1 is SGHRS and CDR2 YFSETQ. V was shortened by 0 bases and J by 6 bases, with 13 bases between the two germline ends. The CDR3 has 15 residues. CDR3 sequence: CASSLEEGLVNEQFF. The CDR3 DNA follows: TGCGCCAGCAGCTTGGAGGAGGGACTCGTCAATGAGCAGTTCTTC.

The rearrangement links TRBV12-3 or TRBV12-4 to TRBJ2-1; TRBD2 might be the D (5 bases). The V end lost 5 bases, the J end lost 8 bases, and 10 bases lay between the germline ends. The CDR3 length is 12 residues. CDR3 bases: TGTGCCAGCAGTACGCCCGGGGATGAGCAGTTCTTC. Protein sequence: CASSTPGDEQFF.

This clonotype occurred many times. This chain links TRBV29-1 with TRBJ1-1; D gene unclear. Trimming left V 6 bases short and J 0 bases short, with 11 bases between. Germline V CDR1 and CDR2: SQVTM, ANQGSEA. This CDR3 is 13 amino acids long. The CDR3 loop is CSVVGRMNTEAFF. DNA of the CDR3: TGCAGCGTAGTTGGGCGCATGAACACTGAAGCTTTCTTT.

This clonotype was seen a few times. The chain joins TRBV7-9 to TRBJ2-2, with D possibly TRBD2 on 5 matching bases. The germline V and J ends were trimmed by 7 bases and 0 bases, with 12 bases remaining between them. The CDR3 has 15 amino acids. Germline CDR1 reads SEHNR; CDR2 reads FQNEAQ (reference sequence). The DNA for the CDR3 is TGTGCCAGCACCACGCCGGGATCGAACACCGGGGAGCTGTTTTTT. Amino acids: CASTTPGSNTGELFF.

This chain connects TRBV4-1 to TRBJ1-3; D may be TRBD1 (5 bases). CDR1 is MGHRA, CDR2 YSYEKL, per germline. The ends were cut back, 0 bases at V and 2 bases at J, with 14 bases in the middle. The CDR3 covers 17 residues. This CDR3 reads CASSQDPGQVAGNTIYF. In DNA form, the CDR3 reads TGCGCCAGCAGCCAAGACCCCGGACAAGTCGCTGGAAACACCATATATTTT.

The table lists this clonotype with a few counts. The chain couples TRBV21-1 to TRBJ1-5. TRBV21-1 is designated a pseudogene. The CDR3 is made up of 12 amino acids. The CDR3 nucleotides read TGTGCCAGCAGCAAGTTGCAGCAGCCCCAGCATTTT. Translation gives CASSKLQQPQHF.

The sample holds a few counts of this clonotype. The chain carries TRBV6-2 or TRBV6-3 and TRBJ2-6; a possible D gene is TRBD1 (5 bases). V dropped 2 bases and J dropped 4 bases, with 18 bases sitting between them. CDR3 size: 18 residues. Germline CDR1 is MNHEY and CDR2 is SVGEGT. The CDR3 region is CASSYLVGRQSGANVLTF. CDR3 nucleotide sequence: TGTGCCAGCAGTTACCTCGTTGGCAGACAGTCCGGGGCCAACGTCCTGACTTTC.

This clonotype was recorded many times. The chain employs TRBV7-9 and TRBJ2-7; possibly TRBD1 for D (6 bases). The CDR3 has 14 amino acids. V lost 5 bases to trimming and J lost 4 bases, with 15 bases between them. Germline V lookup: CDR1 SEHNR, CDR2 FQNEAQ (reference sequence). CDR3 in amino acids: CASSPSLGAYEQYF. The CDR3 DNA reads TGTGCCAGCAGCCCCTCTCTGGGGGCTTACGAGCAGTACTTC.

J is TRBJ2-7 and V is TRBV12-3 or TRBV12-4, with 10 positions matching TRBD2. V shed 7 bases and J 7 bases; nucleotides not matched to a gene: 13. This CDR3 is built from 15 residues. The CDR3 is CASTPASGGVREQYF. The CDR3 DNA follows: TGTGCCAGCACTCCGGCAAGCGGGGGGGTGAGGGAGCAGTACTTC.

This clonotype was counted ten times or more. The chain joins TRBV24-1 to TRBJ2-5, with TRBD2 identical over 10 bases. V shed 2 bases and J 5 bases; nucleotides not matched to a gene: 7. There are 16 residues in the CDR3. Germline assignment: CDR1 KGHDR and CDR2 SFDVKD. The CDR3 loop reads CATSDSSGRAWETQYF. The CDR3 coding sequence is TGTGCCACCAGTGATTCGAGCGGGAGGGCCTGGGAGACCCAGTACTTC.

This clonotype was seen more than once but under ten times. The genes are TRBV12-3 or TRBV12-4 and TRBJ2-1, with D hard to call. This CDR3 is 11 amino acids long. V was trimmed by 5 bases and J by 10 bases, leaving 9 bases between them. This CDR3 reads CASSPAREQFF. In nucleotides, the CDR3 is TGTGCCAGCAGTCCCGCGAGGGAGCAGTTCTTC.

The rearrangement links TRBV2 to TRBJ2-2; D is ambiguous. CDR1 SNHLY and CDR2 FYNNEI come from the germline V gene. The CDR3 extends over 14 amino acids. The V end was cut by 2 bases, the J end by 7 bases, with 11 bases between. In DNA, the CDR3 is TGTGCCAGCAGTGAAAACTTATCGGACGGGGAGCTGTTTTTT. Protein sequence: CASSENLSDGELFF.

The CDR3 DNA follows: TGTGCCACCAGTGAAGGGTCCCTCTACAATGAGCAGTTCTTC. Translating gives CATSEGSLYNEQFF. V usage is TRBV24-1 and J usage is TRBJ2-1; D remains unclear. V lost 4 bases and J 3 bases, leaving 9 bases between the germline ends. The CDR3 extends over 14 amino acids. CDR1 KGHDR and CDR2 SFDVKD come from the germline V gene.

In this sample, this clonotype turned up a few times. The genes are TRBV5-1 and TRBJ2-7; no clear D gene. Trimming removed 2 bases at V and 1 base at J, with 7 bases between. The germline V gene encodes CDR1 SGHRS and CDR2 YFSETQ. The CDR3 spans 13 residues. CDR3 nucleotide sequence: TGCGCCAGCAGCTTCTACCTATCCTACGAGCAGTACTTC. Protein sequence: CASSFYLSYEQYF.

This clonotype was seen repeatedly, ten times or more. This chain links TRBV28 with TRBJ2-7; D is possibly TRBD2 (6 bases). The V gene lost 1 base and the J gene lost 0 bases, with 13 bases spanning the gap. The CDR3 is 16 amino acids. CDR1 is MDHEN, CDR2 SYDVKM, per germline. The CDR3 coding sequence is TGTGCCAGCAGTTTATACCTGGGGGGAAGCTCCTACGAGCAGTACTTC. As protein: CASSLYLGGSSYEQYF.

V gene TRBV28 combines with J gene TRBJ1-4; D not resolved. Germline V gene data show CDR1 as MDHEN and CDR2 as SYDVKM. The length of the CDR3 is 12 residues. CDR3 residues: CAAAGSNEKLFF. The CDR3 nucleotides read TGTGCAGCGGCGGGGTCTAATGAAAAACTGTTTTTT.

This CDR3 is CASSPGRGRANNEQFF. CDR3 nucleotides: TGCGCCAGCAGCCCCGGACGGGGACGAGCCAACAATGAGCAGTTCTTC. The rearrangement links TRBV4-3 to TRBJ2-1, with D perhaps matching TRBD1 or TRBD2 (5 bases each). The CDR3 loop spans 16 amino acids. V was cut by 4 bases and J by 5 bases, with 18 bases left in between. Germline CDR1 LGHNA, CDR2 YSLEER.

The rearrangement uses TRBV28 and TRBJ2-7; the D is unclear. The V and J ends lost 1 base and 2 bases respectively, with 9 bases between them. Germline-derived CDR1 and CDR2 are MDHEN and SYDVKM. CDR3 length: 14 residues. The CDR3 sequence: CASSLFGPPYEQYV. The DNA for the CDR3 is TGTGCCAGCAGTTTATTTGGTCCCCCCTACGAGCAGTACGTC.